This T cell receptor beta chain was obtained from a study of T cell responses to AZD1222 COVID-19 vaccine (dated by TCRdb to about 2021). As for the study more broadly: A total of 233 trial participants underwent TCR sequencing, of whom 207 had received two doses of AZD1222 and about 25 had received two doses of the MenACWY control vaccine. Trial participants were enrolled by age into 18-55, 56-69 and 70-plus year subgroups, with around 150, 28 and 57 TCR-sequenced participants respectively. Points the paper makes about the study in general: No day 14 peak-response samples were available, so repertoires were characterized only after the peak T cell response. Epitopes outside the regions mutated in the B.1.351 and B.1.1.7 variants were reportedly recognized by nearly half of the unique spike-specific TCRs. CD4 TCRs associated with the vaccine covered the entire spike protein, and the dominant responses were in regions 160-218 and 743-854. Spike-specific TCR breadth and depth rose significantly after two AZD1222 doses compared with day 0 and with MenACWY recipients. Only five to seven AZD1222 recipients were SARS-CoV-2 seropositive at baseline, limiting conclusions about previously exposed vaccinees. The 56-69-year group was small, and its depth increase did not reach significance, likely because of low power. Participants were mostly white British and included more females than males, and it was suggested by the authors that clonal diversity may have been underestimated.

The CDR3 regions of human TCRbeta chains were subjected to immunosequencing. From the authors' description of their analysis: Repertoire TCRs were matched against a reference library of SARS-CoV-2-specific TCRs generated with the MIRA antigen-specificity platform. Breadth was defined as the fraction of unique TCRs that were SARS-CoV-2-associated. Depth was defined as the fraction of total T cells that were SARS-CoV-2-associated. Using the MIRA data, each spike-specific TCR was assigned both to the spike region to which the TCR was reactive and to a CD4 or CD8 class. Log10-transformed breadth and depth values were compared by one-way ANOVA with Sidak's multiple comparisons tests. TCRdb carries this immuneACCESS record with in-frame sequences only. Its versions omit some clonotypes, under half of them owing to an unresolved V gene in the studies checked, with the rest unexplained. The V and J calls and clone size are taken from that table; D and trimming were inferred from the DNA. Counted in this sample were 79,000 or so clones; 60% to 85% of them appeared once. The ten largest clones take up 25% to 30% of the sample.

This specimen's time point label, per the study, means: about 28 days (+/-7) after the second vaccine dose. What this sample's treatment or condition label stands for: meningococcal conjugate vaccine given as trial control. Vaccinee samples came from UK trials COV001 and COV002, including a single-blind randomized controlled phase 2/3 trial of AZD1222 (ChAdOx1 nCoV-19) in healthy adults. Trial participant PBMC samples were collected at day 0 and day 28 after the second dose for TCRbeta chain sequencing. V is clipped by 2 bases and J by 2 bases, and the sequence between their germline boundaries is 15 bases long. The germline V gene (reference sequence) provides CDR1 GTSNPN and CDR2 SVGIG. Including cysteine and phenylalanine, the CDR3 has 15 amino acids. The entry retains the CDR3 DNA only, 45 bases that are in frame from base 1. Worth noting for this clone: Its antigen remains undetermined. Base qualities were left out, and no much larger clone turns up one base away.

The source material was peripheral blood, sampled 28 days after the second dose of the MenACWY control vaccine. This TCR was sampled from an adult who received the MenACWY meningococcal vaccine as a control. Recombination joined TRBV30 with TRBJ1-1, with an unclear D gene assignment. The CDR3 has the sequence CAWSSESKGNTEAFF. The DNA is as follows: TGTGCCTGGAGTTCGGAGTCCAAGGGAAACACTGAAGCTTTCTTT.